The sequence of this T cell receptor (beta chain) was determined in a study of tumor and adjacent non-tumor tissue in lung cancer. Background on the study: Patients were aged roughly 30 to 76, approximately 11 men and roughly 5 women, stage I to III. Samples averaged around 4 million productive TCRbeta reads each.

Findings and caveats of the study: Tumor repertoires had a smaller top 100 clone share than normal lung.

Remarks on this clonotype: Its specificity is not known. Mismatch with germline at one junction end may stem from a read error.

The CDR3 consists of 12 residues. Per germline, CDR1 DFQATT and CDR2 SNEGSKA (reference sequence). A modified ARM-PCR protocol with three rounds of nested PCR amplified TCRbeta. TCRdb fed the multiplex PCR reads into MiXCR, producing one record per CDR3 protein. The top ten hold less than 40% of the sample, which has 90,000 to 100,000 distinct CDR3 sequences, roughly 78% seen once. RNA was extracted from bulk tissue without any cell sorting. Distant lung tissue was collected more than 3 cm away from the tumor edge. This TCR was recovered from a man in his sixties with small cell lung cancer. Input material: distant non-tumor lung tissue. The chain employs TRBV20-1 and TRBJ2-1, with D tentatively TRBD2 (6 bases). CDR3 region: CSASQNSGEQLF. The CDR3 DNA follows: TGCAGTGCTAGTCAAAATTCGGGGGAACAGCTCTTC.